These 30 T cell receptor beta chains came from one sample sequenced in a study of regulatory T cells in long-lasting Graves disease (dated by TCRdb to about 2021). The receptor library was made with multiplex PCR. Sequencing used an Illumina HiSeq 4000. CDR3 regions were amplified by Arm-PCR with iRepertoire HTBI primers to construct TCR beta libraries. TCRdb redid the processing of the public reads, applying fastp at Q25 and MiXCR, and retained in-frame beta chains. Each CDR3 protein appears once, grouped with its most common genes and DNA. The sample includes 500,000 or so distinct CDR3 sequences, with about 16% observed a single time. In total, the top ten clones hold 20% to 25% of the sample. The sample's time point, from its label and the paper: newly diagnosed GD, antithyroid drugs for less than 3 months. RNA was extracted from PBMCs in TRIzol for both TCR sequencing and RNA sequencing. The sample was also reused in another study, on T cells in Graves' hyperthyroidism and ophthalmopathy.

Sample: peripheral blood mononuclear cells (PBMCs), taken at new diagnosis, from a patient treated with antithyroid drugs. These receptor sequences come from a woman aged 40 to 65 with Graves disease. Donor details come from another sample of the same person, matched by shared clones.

This clonotype was detected ten times or more. The chain joins TRBV12-3 or TRBV12-4 to TRBJ1-2; D unresolved. CDR3 size: 15 residues. V gave up 7 bases and J gave up 5 bases, with 20 bases separating them. CDR3 in DNA: TGTGCCAGCACCCCTGGAAGAATCCTAACTTATGGCTACACCTTC. Translated: CASTPGRILTYGYTF.

This chain uses TRBV18 with TRBJ2-2, with 7 bases identical to TRBD1. This CDR3 spans 15 amino acids. The ends lost 5 bases at V and 6 bases at J; junction bases unmatched: 9. Germline V gene lookup returns CDR1 KGHSH and CDR2 LQKENI. This CDR3 is CASSSRQGRSGELFF. CDR3 DNA sequence: TGTGCCAGCTCATCTCGACAGGGTAGATCCGGGGAGCTGTTTTTT.

This chain joins TRBV29-1 and TRBJ1-2; D is ambiguous. Germline V lookup: CDR1 SQVTM, CDR2 ANQGSEA. V was trimmed by 4 bases and J by 11 bases, leaving 8 bases between them. CDR3 length equals 9 residues. CDR3: CSVGNWYTF. CDR3 nucleotides: TGCAGCGTTGGGAATTGGTACACCTTC.

This clonotype has at least ten counts. The chain carries TRBV9 and TRBJ2-1; D may be TRBD1 or TRBD2 (6 bases each). This CDR3 is 14 amino acids long. Trimming stripped 0 bases from V and 9 bases from J, with 13 bases between. Germline CDR1 is SGDLS and CDR2 is YYNGEE. The CDR3, as DNA: TGTGCCAGCAGCGTAGGAGGTGGGGGGCCTGAGCAGTTCTTC. Translated: CASSVGGGGPEQFF. The full variable domain, in which reference TRBV9 and TRBJ2-1 provide the parts outside the CDR3, is DSGVTQTPKHLITATGQRVTLRCSPRSGDLSVYWYQQSLDQGLQFLIQYYNGEERAKGNILERFSAQQFPDLHSELNLSSLELGDSALYFCASSVGGGGPEQFFGPGTRLTVL.

There are many counts of this clonotype. The rearrangement links TRBV28 to TRBJ1-1; D remains unclear. Trimming pared 2 bases from V and 6 bases from J, leaving 10 bases between. Germline CDR1 reads MDHEN; CDR2 reads SYDVKM. This CDR3 is 13 amino acids long. The CDR3 nucleotides are TGTGCCAGCAGTTTACCAAGTGGGGCTGAAGCTTTCTTT. It translates to CASSLPSGAEAFF.

This chain connects TRBV20-1 to TRBJ1-1; D is uncertain. V lost 5 bases, J lost 3 bases, and 7 bases lay in between. In germline, CDR1 is DFQATT, CDR2 SNEGSKA (reference sequence). The CDR3 consists of 11 residues. CDR3 loop: CSAFPDTEAFF. In DNA, the CDR3 is TGCAGTGCTTTCCCGGACACTGAAGCTTTCTTT.

Only a few counts were recorded for this clonotype. This rearrangement joins TRBV20-1 to TRBJ2-2; D uncertain. The CDR3 sequence is 13 residues long. V was clipped by 2 bases and J by 1 base, with 5 bases between them. Germline CDR1 reads DFQATT; CDR2 reads SNEGSKA (reference sequence). The CDR3 DNA sequence: TGCAGTGCTAGACGGAGGAACACCGGGGAGCTGTTTTTT. Its translation is CSARRRNTGELFF.

This clonotype was counted a few times. This chain links TRBV6-1 with TRBJ1-5; maybe TRBD1 (6 bases). Germline CDR1 and CDR2: MNHNS and SASEGT. Trimming removed 6 bases at V and 3 bases at J, with 15 bases between. There are 15 residues in the CDR3. The CDR3 loop is CASSEQGRDNQPQHF. CDR3 nucleotides: TGTGCCAGCAGCGAACAGGGAAGAGACAATCAGCCCCAGCATTTT.

Worth noting for this clonotype: Germline and junction disagree at one end, which may indicate a read error. This chain links TRBV11-2 with TRBJ2-3, with D unresolved. This CDR3 is built from 13 residues. The germline gives CDR1 SGHAT, CDR2 FQNNGV. CDR3 residues: CASSIDHTDTQYF. The DNA for the CDR3 is TGTGCCAGCAGCATAGACCATACAGATACGCAGTATTTT.

Notes on this clonotype: This clone may be a read error of a much larger clone one base away. The chain couples TRBV28 to TRBJ2-1, with D unresolved. Germline values: CDR1 MDHEN, CDR2 SYDVKM. This CDR3 has 15 residues. V was cut by 3 bases and J by 5 bases, with 14 bases left in between. Here the CDR3 reads CASSFDRVGHNEQFF. CDR3 nucleotide sequence: TGTGCCAGCAGTTTCGATAGGGTGGGTCACAATGAGCAGTTCTTC.

The chain recombines TRBV19 with TRBJ2-3, with 12 bases aligning to TRBD1. V lost 5 bases to trimming and J lost 2 bases; unmatched junction nucleotides: 5. Per the germline V gene, CDR1 is LNHDA and CDR2 is SQIVND (reference sequence). The CDR3 consists of 16 residues. The CDR3 here is CASSPRDRGHTDTQYF. In DNA form, the CDR3 reads TGTGCCAGTAGTCCTCGGGACAGGGGGCACACAGATACGCAGTATTTT.

This clonotype has at least ten counts. The CDR3 loop is CASSLDLGGLDTEAFF. DNA for the CDR3: TGTGCCAGCAGCTTAGATCTAGGGGGGCTGGATACTGAAGCTTTCTTT. The V call is TRBV11-3, the J call TRBJ1-1; D might be TRBD1 (6 bases). The CDR3 totals 16 residues. V was clipped by 0 bases and J by 5 bases, with 16 bases between them. From germline, CDR1 is SGHNT and CDR2 YENEEA.

This rearrangement joins TRBV19 to TRBJ1-4; TRBD1 might be the D (6 bases). The CDR3 covers 13 residues. Germline V gene data show CDR1 as LNHDA and CDR2 as SQIVND (reference sequence). V dropped 5 bases and J dropped 5 bases, with 9 bases sitting between them. The CDR3 sequence is CASSDRLNEKLFF. The CDR3 DNA follows: TGTGCCAGTAGTGACAGGCTGAATGAAAAACTGTTTTTT.

Details on this clonotype: Germline and junction disagree at one end, which may indicate a read error. The chain is built from TRBV7-9 and TRBJ1-1; D is possibly TRBD1 (6 bases). From germline, CDR1 is SEHNR and CDR2 FQNEAQ (reference sequence). The CDR3 covers 15 residues. The CDR3 reads CASGLGGIANTEAFF. The CDR3 nucleotides read TGTGCCAGCGGCTTAGGGGGGATCGCGAACACTGAAGCTTTCTTT. Using reference TRBV7-9 and TRBJ1-1 for the parts outside the CDR3, the full variable domain is DTGVSQNPRHKITKRGQNVTFRCDPISEHNRLYWYRQTLGQGPEFLTYFQNEAQLEKSRLLSDRFSAERPKGSFSTLEIQRTEQGDSAMYLCASGLGGIANTEAFFGQGTRLTVV.

This CDR3 is CASRPWGQGATDTQYF. The CDR3 coding sequence is TGTGCCAGCAGACCGTGGGGACAGGGGGCCACAGATACGCAGTATTTT. The chain has TRBV12-3 or TRBV12-4 and TRBJ2-3; 12 nucleotides match TRBD1. Trimming at V came to 6 bases and at J to 2 bases, leaving 6 bases not matched to a gene. This CDR3 is built from 16 residues.

The sample holds many counts of this clonotype. The chain uses TRBV6-2 or TRBV6-3 and TRBJ2-5, with D unresolved. Germline loops: CDR1 MNHEY, CDR2 SVGEGT. This CDR3 region has 14 residues. Trimming took 8 bases from V and 1 from J, leaving 14 bases between them. The CDR3 sequence is CASAHNFRQETQYF. Here the CDR3 DNA reads TGTGCCAGCGCTCATAATTTCCGCCAAGAGACCCAGTACTTC.

This clonotype came up many times. The chain joins TRBV6-1 to TRBJ1-5; D not certain. CDR3 size: 14 residues. Looked up from germline, CDR1 is MNHNS and CDR2 is SASEGT. V was cut by 5 bases and J by 5 bases, with 13 bases left in between. CDR3 in amino acids: CASSPAQAYQPQHF. As DNA, the CDR3 is TGTGCCAGCAGTCCCGCCCAGGCTTATCAGCCCCAGCATTTT.

This clonotype occurred a few times. J is TRBJ2-1 and V is TRBV25-1; TRBD2 matches 12 bases. This CDR3 has 16 residues. CDR1 is MGHDK and CDR2 is SYGVNS in the germline V gene. The V gene end was trimmed by 5 bases and the J gene end by 8 bases; junction bases not matched to a gene: 10. CDR3 residues: CASSKLTSGGLDEQFF. The DNA for the CDR3 is TGTGCCAGCAGTAAACTTACTAGCGGGGGGTTAGATGAGCAGTTCTTC.

V usage is TRBV19 and J usage is TRBJ1-1; D is uncertain. Trimming took off 9 bases at V and 6 bases at J, with 5 bases between the two ends. CDR3 size: 9 residues. Germline V gene data show CDR1 as LNHDA and CDR2 as SQIVND (reference sequence). In DNA form, the CDR3 reads TGTGCCAGCGGGCCTGAAGCTTTCTTT. Its protein product is CASGPEAFF.

This clonotype was seen at least ten times. This chain uses TRBV7-2 with TRBJ2-7, with 8 bases fitting TRBD2. This CDR3 is built from 14 residues. Trimming cost V 4 bases and J 5 bases; bases outside gene matches: 7. Germline V gene data show CDR1 as SGHTA and CDR2 as FQGNSA. The DNA of the CDR3 is TGTGCCAGCAGCTCCGCCGGGACTAGAAACGAGCAGTACTTC. Translating it yields CASSSAGTRNEQYF.

The rearrangement uses TRBV7-3 and TRBJ1-5; weak D call: TRBD1 (6 bases). V lost 3 bases to trimming and J lost 13 bases, with 16 bases between them. The CDR3 contains 13 residues. Germline assignment: CDR1 SGHTA and CDR2 FQGTGA. In nucleotides, the CDR3 is TGTGCCAGCAGCTTCCGCCGAGGGGGGGTACAGCATTTT. It translates to CASSFRRGGVQHF.

There are many counts of this clonotype. Relative to the germline gene, one junction end is altered; a read error may explain this. The gene calls are TRBV5-1 and TRBJ1-1, with D maybe TRBD1 (6 bases). Germline lookup yields CDR1 SGHRS and CDR2 YFSETQ. The CDR3 covers 13 residues. The CDR3, as DNA: TGTGCCAGCAGCCTGACAGGCGAGACTGAAGCTTTCTTT. Translation: CASSLTGETEAFF.

This clonotype showed up just a few times. This CDR3 reads CASSLRDSLIYGYTF. The CDR3 bases are TGTGCCAGCAGTCTCCGGGACAGCCTAATTTATGGCTACACCTTC. The chain uses TRBV28 and TRBJ1-2, with 7 positions matching TRBD1. V lost 5 bases to trimming and J lost 5 bases; unmatched junction nucleotides: 11. The CDR3 consists of 15 residues. Germline CDR1 MDHEN, CDR2 SYDVKM.

This clonotype has just one count. The chain recombines TRBV5-4 with TRBJ2-7, with a weak D call TRBD2 (6 bases). The CDR3 length is 13 residues. Trimming shortened V by 4 bases and J by 7 bases, and 15 bases separated the two germline ends. In germline, CDR1 is SGHNT, CDR2 YYREEE (reference sequence). CDR3 sequence reads: CASSPGGTREQYF. The CDR3 DNA reads TGTGCCAGCAGCCCTGGCGGGACGAGGGAGCAGTACTTC.

This clonotype was counted only a few times. A read error may account for a junction end that differs from germline. V and J are TRBV5-1 and TRBJ2-2, with a weak D call TRBD1 (5 bases). The CDR3 is 13 amino acids. The V gene's germline CDR1 is SGHRS and CDR2 YFSETQ. The CDR3 is CASSSGQTGELFF. For the CDR3, the DNA is TGTGCCAGCAGCTCCGGACAAACCGGGGAGCTGTTTTTT.

This rearrangement joins TRBV6-1 to TRBJ1-1; 9 nucleotides line up with TRBD1. The junction had 11 bases not matched to a gene; V was cut back by 5 bases and J by 7 bases. Germline-derived CDR1 and CDR2 are MNHNS and SASEGT. This CDR3 has 15 residues. CDR3 protein: CASSPPVDRGNEAFF. CDR3 bases: TGTGCCAGCAGTCCCCCCGTTGACAGGGGGAATGAAGCTTTCTTT.

This clonotype occurred a few times. J is TRBJ2-1 and V is TRBV10-3; TRBD2 matches 8 bases. V gave up 0 bases and J gave up 7 bases; unmatched junction bases: 8. Germline lookup yields CDR1 ENHRY and CDR2 SYGVKD. There are 16 residues in the CDR3. CDR3 sequence (DNA): TGTGCCATCAGTGAGTCCGGCGGGAGGCTCCTTAATGAGCAGTTCTTC. Translated, it gives CAISESGGRLLNEQFF.

This clonotype has at least ten counts. The chain recombines TRBV27 with TRBJ1-2, with 7 bases fitting TRBD1. The CDR3 contains 15 residues. Trimming cost V 5 bases and J 4 bases; bases outside gene matches: 10. Germline V gene sequence: CDR1 MNHEY, CDR2 SMNVEV (reference sequence). DNA for the CDR3: TGTGCCAGCAGTCTGACAGGGAGGGCCCTCTATGGCTACACCTTC. It is translated as CASSLTGRALYGYTF.

A few counts support this clonotype. The V and J genes are TRBV10-3 and TRBJ1-6; TRBD1 might be the D (5 bases). The V end was cut by 3 bases, the J end by 0 bases, with 9 bases between. The CDR3 length is 16 residues. Germline CDR1 ENHRY, CDR2 SYGVKD. CDR3: CAISDSTDSYNSPLHF. The CDR3 bases are TGTGCCATCAGTGATTCGACAGACTCCTATAATTCACCCCTCCACTTT.

Concerning this clonotype itself: A much larger clone is a single base away; this may be a read error. This sequence joins TRBV19 and TRBJ1-2; D unclear. CDR1 and CDR2 from the germline V gene are LNHDA and SQIVND (reference sequence). The CDR3 spans 15 residues. DNA for the CDR3: TGTGCCAGTAGTATCGCCCAGGAGCGTATCTATGGCTGCACCTTC. As protein: CASSIAQERIYGCTF.